These 21 T cell receptor beta chains came from one sample sequenced in a study of control samples from healthy donors and cancer patients. The data were produced by immunoSEQ multiplex PCR, yet TCRdb's version contains in-frame clones alone and is incomplete. Seen here are 45,000 to 65,000 clones, around nine tenths observed once, and the top ten hold over 35%. Sequencing was performed on PBMCs. The receptors derive from a man aged 50 to 60 with head and neck cancer.

This sequence joins TRBV3-1 (or the pseudogene TRBV3-2) and TRBJ2-2; 7 positions agree with TRBD1. The germline CDR1 and CDR2 sequences are LGHDT and YNNKEL (reference sequence). After removal of 0 bases from V and 5 bases from J, the junction contained 6 bases not matched to a gene. CDR3 length: 16 amino acids. CDR3 amino acids: CASSQDWARGTGELFF. The CDR3 DNA reads TGTGCCAGCAGCCAAGATTGGGCCAGGGGGACCGGGGAGCTGTTTTTT.

The gene calls are TRBV19 and TRBJ1-2; a possible D gene is TRBD1 (6 bases). Germline V gene sequence: CDR1 LNHDA, CDR2 SQIVND (reference sequence). CDR3 length: 15 amino acids. The V end was cut by 4 bases, the J end by 1 base, with 13 bases between. The CDR3 reads CASSNQGTFNYGYTF. The CDR3 nucleotides read TGTGCCAGTAGTAATCAGGGGACCTTTAACTATGGCTACACCTTC.

The CDR3 coding sequence is TGCGCCAGCAGCCAAGCTGGACTAGCGGGACCTTTTAGCTCCTACAATGAGCAGTTCTTC. Its translation is CASSQAGLAGPFSSYNEQFF. This chain links TRBV4-1 with TRBJ2-1, with TRBD2 identical over 12 bases. Germline CDR1 MGHRA, CDR2 YSYEKL. Losses at the gene ends were 1 base for V and 0 bases for J; bases not matched to a gene: 10. The CDR3 has 20 residues.

J is TRBJ2-2 and V is TRBV10-1; 8 nucleotides align to TRBD2. CDR3 size: 13 residues. V was pared by 8 bases and J by 6 bases, with 5 bases of the junction left unmatched. Germline V gives CDR1 WNHNN, CDR2 SYGVQD (reference sequence). Here the CDR3 reads CASRGGVSGELFF. DNA for the CDR3: TGCGCCAGCCGGGGGGGCGTCTCCGGGGAGCTGTTTTTT.

The chain couples TRBV4-1 to TRBJ2-7, with a possible D match to TRBD2 (6 bases). V lost 2 bases and J 9 bases, leaving 29 bases between the germline ends. Germline values: CDR1 MGHRA, CDR2 YSYEKL. The CDR3 has 18 amino acids. The CDR3 DNA follows: TGCGCCAGCAGCCAACAAAGAACGGGACTTCCCTTCGTCGTGGCGCAGTACTTC. The encoded protein is CASSQQRTGLPFVVAQYF.

V gene TRBV5-1 combines with J gene TRBJ2-2; D remains unclear. Germline-derived CDR1 and CDR2 are SGHRS and YFSETQ. The V end was cut by 2 bases, the J end by 1 base, with 6 bases between. The CDR3 is made up of 14 amino acids. In nucleotides, the CDR3 is TGCGCCAGCAGCTTTACACAGAACACCGGGGAGCTGTTTTTT. Its translation is CASSFTQNTGELFF.

The count of this clone is one. CDR3 in amino acids: CASSEQGAHQPQHF. DNA for the CDR3: TGTGCCAGCAGTGAACAGGGGGCCCATCAGCCCCAGCATTTT. This chain connects TRBV6-1 to TRBJ1-5; TRBD1 matches at 8 bases. Germline V gene sequence: CDR1 MNHNS, CDR2 SASEGT. The CDR3 length is 14 residues. V shed 2 bases and J 5 bases; nucleotides not matched to a gene: 2.

This chain connects TRBV7-9 to TRBJ1-1; 10 bases align to TRBD1. V trimming: 4 bases; J trimming: 3 bases; junction bases outside the gene matches: 2. Looked up from germline, CDR1 is SEHNR and CDR2 is FQNEAQ (reference sequence). The CDR3 sequence is 14 residues long. The DNA for the CDR3 is TGTGCCAGCAGCTCGGGACAGGGGTACACTGAAGCTTTCTTT. Amino acid sequence: CASSSGQGYTEAFF.

The CDR3: CASSPISGRDGYTF. The DNA for the CDR3 is TGTGCCAGCAGTCCTATTTCAGGGCGGGATGGCTACACCTTC. The chain is built from TRBV27 and TRBJ1-2, with D tentatively TRBD1 (5 bases). The CDR3 is 14 amino acids. V shed 5 bases and J shed 6 bases, with 16 bases lying between them. The germline V gene has CDR1 MNHEY and CDR2 SMNVEV (reference sequence).

V gene TRBV6-4 combines with J gene TRBJ2-3; 9 bases are shared with TRBD2. Per germline, CDR1 MRHNA and CDR2 SNTAGT. The CDR3 contains 15 residues. Germline trimming cut 0 bases from V and 4 bases from J; bases unmatched to any gene: 2. In DNA form, the CDR3 reads TGTGCCAGCAGTGACTCTAGCGGGGGCGCAGATACGCAGTATTTT. Translating it yields CASSDSSGGADTQYF.

This clone appeared once. At the DNA level, this CDR3 is encoded by other sequences in the same sample as well. The CDR3 nucleotides read TGCGCCAGCAGCTTGGAAGGGATTACCTACGAGCAGTACTTC. Translating it yields CASSLEGITYEQYF. The chain couples TRBV5-1 to TRBJ2-7; no clear D. V lost 0 bases and J lost 2, with 9 bases in between. CDR1 is SGHRS and CDR2 is YFSETQ in the germline V gene. The CDR3 consists of 14 residues.

This clone was seen a few times. V gene TRBV7-8 combines with J gene TRBJ1-6, with D possibly being TRBD1 (5 bases). The ends were cut back, 1 base at V and 6 bases at J, with 10 bases in the middle. The CDR3 has 15 amino acids. CDR1 and CDR2 (germline): SGHVS, FQNEAQ. The CDR3 DNA reads as TGTGCCAGCAGCTTAGTAGGGGTGCGTAATTCACCCCTCCACTTT. Its protein is CASSLVGVRNSPLHF.

V usage is TRBV19 and J usage is TRBJ2-7; TRBD2 matches 9 bases. Germline lookup yields CDR1 LNHDA and CDR2 SQIVND (reference sequence). Germline trimming cut 4 bases from V and 7 bases from J; bases unmatched to any gene: 11. The CDR3 length is 15 residues. CDR3 DNA sequence: TGTGCCAGTAGTACTTCCGGGACTAGCTTCGCGGAGCAGTACTTC. Protein: CASSTSGTSFAEQYF.

The chain recombines TRBV5-4 with TRBJ2-1, with a tentative D call TRBD2 (6 bases). Trimming took off 4 bases at V and 2 bases at J, with 16 bases between the two ends. The CDR3 length is 16 residues. Germline CDR1 is SGHNT and CDR2 is YYREEE (reference sequence). CDR3 coding DNA: TGTGCCAGCAGCCTTGGACTACTAGGGGCCTACAATGAGCAGTTCTTC. Translation gives CASSLGLLGAYNEQFF. Using reference TRBV5-4 and TRBJ2-1 for the parts outside the CDR3, the full variable domain is ETGVTQSPTHLIKTRGQQVTLRCSSQSGHNTVSWYQQALGQGPQFIFQYYREEENGRGNFPPRFSGLQFPNYSSELNVNALELDDSALYLCASSLGLLGAYNEQFFGPGTRLTVL.

The chain couples TRBV11-2 to TRBJ2-1, with D perhaps assigned TRBD1 or TRBD2 (5 bases each). V was pared by 6 bases and J by 0 bases, with 12 bases between. CDR1 is SGHAT and CDR2 is FQNNGV in the germline V gene. The CDR3 consists of 15 residues. In DNA form, the CDR3 reads TGTGCCAGCAGTTCGGGACCTAGCTCCTACAATGAGCAGTTCTTC. It translates to CASSSGPSSYNEQFF.

The CDR3 nucleotides are TGTGCCAGCAGTTTTGGACAGGGTGGCCAGCCCCAGCATTTT. Amino acid sequence: CASSFGQGGQPQHF. The genes are TRBV28 and TRBJ1-5, with TRBD1 identical over 8 bases. The CDR3 runs 14 residues. Germline V lookup: CDR1 MDHEN, CDR2 SYDVKM. Trimming at V came to 3 bases and at J to 7 bases, leaving 5 bases not matched to a gene.

The chain links TRBV9 to TRBJ2-1, with D possibly TRBD2 on 7 matching bases. This CDR3 spans 16 amino acids. With 3 bases removed from V and 2 bases from J, the gap between germline ends came to 15 bases. The germline CDR1 and CDR2 sequences are SGDLS and YYNGEE. CDR3 bases: TGTGCCAGCAGCGCGGGGCCCGGGGGGCCCTACAATGAGCAGTTCTTC. Translation: CASSAGPGGPYNEQFF.

This chain connects TRBV6-6 to TRBJ2-6; 9 nucleotides line up with TRBD2. CDR1 is MNHNY and CDR2 is SVGAGI in the germline V gene (reference sequence). J gave up 0 bases and V 8 bases, and 2 bases lay outside the gene matches. The CDR3 is 15 residues long. CDR3 nucleotide sequence: TGTGCCAGCGGGACTAGCCCCTCTGGGGCCAACGTCCTGACTTTC. This translates into CASGTSPSGANVLTF.

This clone occurred once. The V gene is TRBV28, the J gene TRBJ2-1; D is unresolved. The CDR3 is made up of 14 amino acids. Germline CDR1 is MDHEN and CDR2 is SYDVKM. The V gene lost 7 bases and the J gene lost 0 bases, with 10 bases spanning the gap. CDR3 nucleotide sequence: TGTGCCAGCAATCCGAGGTCCTCCTACAATGAGCAGTTCTTC. Its translation is CASNPRSSYNEQFF.

The rearrangement uses TRBV11-2 and TRBJ2-2, with 7 bases that match TRBD1. This CDR3 comprises 17 residues. Germline V gives CDR1 SGHAT, CDR2 FQNNGV. The junction had 9 bases not matched to a gene; V was cut back by 5 bases and J by 0 bases. CDR3 amino acids: CASSPDRVPANTGELFF. For the CDR3, the DNA is TGTGCCAGCAGCCCCGACAGGGTCCCTGCGAACACCGGGGAGCTGTTTTTT.

V usage is TRBV10-3 and J usage is TRBJ1-1; D remains ambiguous. The CDR3 spans 12 residues. Germline lookup yields CDR1 ENHRY and CDR2 SYGVKD. V was pared by 0 bases and J by 7 bases, with 6 bases between. CDR3 residues: CAISESSIEAFF. For the CDR3, the DNA is TGTGCCATCAGTGAGTCGAGTATTGAAGCTTTCTTT.